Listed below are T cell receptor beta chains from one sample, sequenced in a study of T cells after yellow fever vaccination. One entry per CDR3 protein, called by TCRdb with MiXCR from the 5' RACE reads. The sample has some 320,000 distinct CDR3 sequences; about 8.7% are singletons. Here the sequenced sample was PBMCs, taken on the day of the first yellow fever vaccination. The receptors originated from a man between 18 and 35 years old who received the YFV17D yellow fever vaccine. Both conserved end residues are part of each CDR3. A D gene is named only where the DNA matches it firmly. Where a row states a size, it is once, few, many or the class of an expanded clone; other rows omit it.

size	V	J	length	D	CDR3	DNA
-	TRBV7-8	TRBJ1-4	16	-	CASSIRLGADNEKLFF	TGTGCCAGCAGCATCCGACTGGGGGCAGATAATGAAAAACTGTTTTTT
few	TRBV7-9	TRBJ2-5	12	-	CASVLGVETQYF	TGTGCCAGCGTACTGGGAGTAGAGACCCAGTACTTC
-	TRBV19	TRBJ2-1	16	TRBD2	CASSRLAGGDYNEQFF	TGTGCCAGTAGTAGATTAGCGGGGGGAGATTACAATGAGCAGTTCTTC
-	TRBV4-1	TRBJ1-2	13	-	CASSVYQGNGYTF	TGCGCCAGCAGCGTCTACCAGGGGAATGGCTACACCTTC
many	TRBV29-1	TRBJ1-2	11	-	CSVGQGYGYTF	TGCAGCGTTGGCCAGGGATATGGCTACACCTTC
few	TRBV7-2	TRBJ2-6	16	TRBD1	CASSSPGTGMPNVLTF	TGTGCCAGCAGCTCACCCGGGACAGGGATGCCCAACGTCCTGACTTTC
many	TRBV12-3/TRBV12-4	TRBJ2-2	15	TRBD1	CASSPQGTGVGELFF	TGTGCCAGCAGTCCCCAGGGGACAGGGGTCGGGGAGCTGTTTTTT
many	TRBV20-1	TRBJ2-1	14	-	CSAIPTHGDNEQFF	TGCAGTGCTATCCCGACACACGGTGACAATGAGCAGTTCTTC
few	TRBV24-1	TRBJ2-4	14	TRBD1	CATSDPDREDIQYF	TGTGCCACCAGTGACCCGGACAGGGAGGACATTCAGTACTTC
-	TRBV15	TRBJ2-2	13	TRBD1	CATGTGLSGELFF	TGTGCCACCGGGACAGGGCTGAGCGGGGAGCTGTTTTTT
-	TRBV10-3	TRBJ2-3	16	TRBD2	CAISESKTSVADTQYF	TGTGCCATCAGTGAGTCTAAAACTAGCGTGGCAGATACGCAGTATTTT
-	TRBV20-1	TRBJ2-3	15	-	CSARGGAGSTDTQYF	TGCAGTGCTAGAGGCGGGGCAGGGAGCACAGATACGCAGTATTTT
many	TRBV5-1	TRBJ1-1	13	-	CASRGQMNTEAFF	TGCGCCAGCAGAGGACAGATGAACACTGAAGCTTTCTTT
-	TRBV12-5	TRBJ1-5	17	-	CASGLGSRQGSGQPQHF	TGTGCTAGTGGTTTGGGATCACGTCAGGGCTCGGGTCAGCCCCAGCATTTT
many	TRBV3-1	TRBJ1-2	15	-	CASSHRFKGDYGYTF	TGTGCCAGCAGCCACCGTTTTAAGGGGGACTATGGCTACACCTTC
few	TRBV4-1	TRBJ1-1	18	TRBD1	CASSQRGLRGTGDAEAFF	TGCGCCAGCAGCCAAAGGGGACTGCGCGGGACAGGGGACGCTGAAGCTTTCTTT
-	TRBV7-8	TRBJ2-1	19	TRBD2	CASSLPRGLAGSSYNEQFF	TGTGCCAGCAGCTTGCCTAGAGGACTAGCGGGGAGCTCCTACAATGAGCAGTTCTTC
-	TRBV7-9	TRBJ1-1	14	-	CASSAYFGATEAFF	TGTGCCAGCAGCGCCTACTTCGGTGCCACTGAAGCTTTCTTT
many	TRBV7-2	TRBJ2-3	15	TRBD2	CASSPRLAGGDTQYF	TGTGCCAGCAGCCCCCGACTAGCGGGTGGAGATACGCAGTATTTT
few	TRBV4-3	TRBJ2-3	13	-	CASSKGVADTQYF	TGCGCCAGCAGCAAAGGGGTCGCAGATACGCAGTATTTT
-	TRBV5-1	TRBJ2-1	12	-	CASSSPPSEQFF	TGCGCCAGCAGCTCCCCACCCAGTGAGCAGTTCTTC
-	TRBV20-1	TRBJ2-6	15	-	CSARGRLGGANVLTF	TGCAGTGCTAGAGGGAGACTAGGTGGGGCCAACGTCCTGACTTTC
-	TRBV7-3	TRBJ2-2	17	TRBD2	CASSPLLAGGPPGELFF	TGTGCCAGCAGCCCTCTTCTAGCGGGGGGCCCCCCCGGGGAGCTGTTTTTT
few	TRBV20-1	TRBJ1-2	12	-	CSARTGRDGYTF	TGCAGTGCTCGTACAGGGCGCGATGGCTACACCTTC
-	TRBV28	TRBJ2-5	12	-	CASGNFQETQYF	TGTGCCTCCGGGAACTTCCAAGAGACCCAGTACTTC
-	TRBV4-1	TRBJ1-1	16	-	CASSQGTGTYGGEAFF	TGCGCCAGCAGCCAAGGCACCGGGACCTACGGGGGTGAAGCTTTCTTT
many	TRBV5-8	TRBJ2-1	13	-	CASRRANINEQFF	TGTGCCAGCAGGCGGGCAAACATAAATGAGCAGTTCTTC
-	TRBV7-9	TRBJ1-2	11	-	CASKVLRGYTF	TGTGCCAGCAAGGTGTTAAGGGGCTACACCTTC
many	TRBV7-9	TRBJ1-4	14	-	CASILLGGNEKLFF	TGTGCCAGCATCCTTCTCGGGGGTAATGAAAAACTGTTTTTT
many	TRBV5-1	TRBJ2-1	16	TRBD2	CASSLVPGGGSGEQFF	TGCGCCAGCAGCTTGGTACCGGGGGGGGGCTCTGGTGAGCAGTTCTTC
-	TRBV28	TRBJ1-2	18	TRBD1	CASRNWIARDRLHYGYTF	TGTGCCAGCAGAAACTGGATCGCCCGGGACAGGCTTCACTATGGCTACACCTTC
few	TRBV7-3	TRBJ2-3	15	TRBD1	CASSRQGRNTDTQYF	TGTGCCAGCAGCCGACAGGGGCGAAACACAGATACGCAGTATTTT
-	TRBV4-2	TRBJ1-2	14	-	CASGQADGAYGYTF	TGTGCCAGCGGCCAGGCGGACGGGGCCTATGGCTACACCTTC
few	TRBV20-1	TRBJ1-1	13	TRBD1	CSAKGTGGLRAFF	TGCAGTGCCAAGGGGACAGGGGGACTGAGAGCTTTCTTT
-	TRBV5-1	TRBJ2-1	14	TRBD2	CASKLAGDDNEQFF	TGCGCCAGCAAACTAGCGGGGGACGACAATGAGCAGTTCTTC
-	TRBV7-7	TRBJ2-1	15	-	CASSLVMGGRGEQFF	TGTGCCAGCAGCTTAGTAATGGGCGGCAGGGGTGAGCAGTTCTTC
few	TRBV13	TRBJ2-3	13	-	CASSFTYTDTQYF	TGTGCCAGCAGCTTTACCTATACAGATACGCAGTATTTT
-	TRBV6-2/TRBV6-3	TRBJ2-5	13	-	CASSTGSQETQYF	TGTGCCAGCAGTACTGGGAGCCAAGAGACCCAGTACTTC
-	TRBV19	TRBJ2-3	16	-	CASRIEPGLLGDTQYF	TGTGCCAGTAGAATAGAGCCAGGCTTACTAGGAGATACGCAGTATTTT
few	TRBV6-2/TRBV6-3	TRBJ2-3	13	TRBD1	CATGQARADTQYF	TGTGCCACAGGACAGGCAAGGGCAGATACGCAGTATTTT
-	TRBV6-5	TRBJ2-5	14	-	CASSYGTYQETQYF	TGTGCCAGCAGTTACGGGACGTACCAAGAGACCCAGTACTTC
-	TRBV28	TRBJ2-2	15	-	CASSFLGRRTGELFF	TGTGCCAGCAGTTTCTTAGGCAGGCGGACCGGGGAGCTGTTTTTT
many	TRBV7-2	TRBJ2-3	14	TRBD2	CASSPGLASDTQYF	TGTGCCAGCAGCCCTGGACTAGCATCAGATACGCAGTATTTT
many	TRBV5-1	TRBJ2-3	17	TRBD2	CASSPAPLAGSTDTQYF	TGCGCCAGCAGCCCTGCCCCCCTAGCGGGGTCCACAGATACGCAGTATTTT
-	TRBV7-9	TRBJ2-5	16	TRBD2	CASSFPRLAGQETQYF	TGTGCCAGCAGCTTCCCCCGGCTAGCGGGGCAAGAGACCCAGTACTTC
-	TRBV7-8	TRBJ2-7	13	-	CASSLGGSREQYF	TGTGCCAGCAGCTTAGGAGGGTCGAGGGAGCAGTACTTC